The sequence of this T cell receptor beta chain was determined in a study of cytomegalovirus exposure and HLA in healthy donors. Study-wide background: Genetic ancestry analysis placed approximately 78% of the 410 or so donors that were genotyped in the Caucasian-associated cluster.

V lost 2 bases and J lost 5; bases outside the gene matches: 2. Germline values: CDR1 SGHTS, CDR2 YDEGEE. The CDR3 has 14 residues. The PCR made use of 60 Vbeta and 13 Jbeta primers. Sequenced by immunoSEQ multiplex PCR; TCRdb stores in-frame clones only, minus some. The table has roughly 100,000 clones, around 86% seen once. This clone occurred once. Its antigen is still unknown. Study-level results: Donors belonging to an Asian-associated ancestry cluster reportedly showed fewer N-insertions in productive TCRs than the 666-donor mean, according to what a later analysis found. There were a few CMV-associated chains whose specificity for CMV antigens was confirmed in vitro.

The sequence was obtained from a female donor in good health and CMV-seropositive. The genes are TRBV5-8 and TRBJ1-5, with 9 bases fitting TRBD1. The sequenced sample consisted of PBMCs. CDR3 residues: CASSLGDRDQPQHF. The CDR3 region has the DNA TGTGCCAGCAGCTTAGGGGACAGGGATCAGCCCCAGCATTTT.